The 11 T cell receptor beta chains given below trace back to one sample, sequenced in a study of OX40 agonist ivuxolimab in advanced cancers. Measured with immunoSEQ multiplex PCR; TCRdb has only the in-frame clones, and not every one. The table includes 65,000 to 95,000 clones, approximately 90% detected once. Sequencing used CD4+ or CD8+ T cells sorted from blood, obtained in a trial of the OX40 agonist ivuxolimab. These receptors all come from an adult with an advanced solid tumor such as melanoma, head and neck, liver or kidney cancer.

This clone was seen a few times. The chain couples TRBV11-2 to TRBJ2-7; tentatively, D is TRBD1 (5 bases). The V and J ends lost 0 bases and 3 bases respectively, with 12 bases between them. The CDR3 has 15 amino acids. CDR1 is SGHAT, CDR2 FQNNGV, per germline. CDR3 region: CASSLESQGFYEQYF. CDR3 DNA: TGTGCCAGCAGCTTAGAAAGCCAGGGATTCTACGAGCAGTACTTC.

The chain links TRBV12-5 to TRBJ1-1; 7 nucleotides line up with TRBD1. V lost 5 bases and J lost 5; bases outside the gene matches: 11. CDR3 size: 15 residues. Per the germline V gene, CDR1 is LGHNT and CDR2 is FRNRAP. The CDR3 region has the DNA TGTGCTAGTGGTCTCGACAGGGCGGTTGGTACTGAAGCTTTCTTT. As protein: CASGLDRAVGTEAFF.

V and J are TRBV14 and TRBJ1-4; D is possibly TRBD1 (5 bases). V dropped 3 bases and J dropped 11 bases, with 16 bases sitting between them. Per the germline V gene, CDR1 is SGHDN and CDR2 is FVKESK. The CDR3 has 14 residues. The CDR3 sequence: CASSQYGGSGKLFF. In DNA, the CDR3 is TGTGCCAGCAGCCAGTACGGGGGATCGGGGAAACTGTTTTTT.

The chain has TRBV6-5 and TRBJ1-5, with D unresolved. The CDR3 is 12 amino acids. Germline lookup yields CDR1 MNHEY and CDR2 SVGAGI. V lost 9 bases to trimming and J lost 6 bases, with 12 bases between them. CDR3 region: CASKIHGQPQHF. The CDR3 DNA reads TGTGCCAGTAAGATTCACGGTCAGCCCCAGCATTTT.

The chain joins TRBV4-1 to TRBJ1-5; maybe TRBD1 (6 bases). The CDR3 totals 15 residues. Trimming removed 0 bases from V and 6 bases from J, with 12 bases in between. Germline V gene sequence: CDR1 MGHRA, CDR2 YSYEKL. CDR3: CASSQDGGGVQPQHF. In DNA form, the CDR3 reads TGCGCCAGCAGCCAAGATGGGGGCGGCGTTCAGCCCCAGCATTTT.

The chain has TRBV11-3 and TRBJ2-1; D tentatively reads TRBD1 or TRBD2 (6 bases each). Germline V gene data show CDR1 as SGHNT and CDR2 as YENEEA. The CDR3 consists of 19 residues. The V and J ends lost 5 bases and 0 bases respectively, with 23 bases between them. DNA for the CDR3: TGTGCCAGCAGCCAGGAGGGGGTTTGGAAGGGGAGCTCCTACAATGAGCAGTTCTTC. Translation gives CASSQEGVWKGSSYNEQFF.

V is TRBV11-2 and J is TRBJ2-1; a weak D match, TRBD2 (5 bases). The CDR3 sequence is 16 residues long. Germline loops: CDR1 SGHAT, CDR2 FQNNGV. Trimming left V 0 bases short and J 4 bases short, with 13 bases between. The DNA of the CDR3 is TGTGCCAGCAGCTTAGATATGGTGAGCGGATACAATGAGCAGTTCTTC. Translated, it gives CASSLDMVSGYNEQFF.

The rearrangement uses TRBV10-3 and TRBJ2-7; no definite D call. The CDR3 covers 15 residues. V lost 7 bases, J lost 3 bases, and 19 bases lay in between. The V gene's germline CDR1 is ENHRY and CDR2 SYGVKD. The CDR3 region has the DNA TGTGCCATCAATAACCCGGCCACTGAGAGCTACGAGCAGTACTTC. The encoded protein is CAINNPATESYEQYF.

A single count supports this clone. This chain connects TRBV15 to TRBJ2-7, with D unclear. V lost 6 bases and J lost 4, with 19 bases in between. The CDR3 has 15 residues. Germline V gene lookup returns CDR1 LNHNV and CDR2 YYDKDF (reference sequence). CDR3 protein: CATSQNLGLGYEQYF. CDR3 sequence (DNA): TGTGCCACCAGTCAAAATCTGGGTTTAGGGTACGAGCAGTACTTC.

This clone was seen only once. The CDR3 coding sequence is TGTGCCAGCAGCCTGTCCCGGGACTCCGAGCAGTACTTC. It encodes CASSLSRDSEQYF. J is TRBJ2-7 and V is TRBV7-9, with D possibly being TRBD2 (6 bases). The CDR3 covers 13 residues. CDR1 and CDR2 (germline): SEHNR, FQNEAQ (reference sequence). The germline V and J ends were trimmed by 5 bases and 6 bases, with 14 bases remaining between them.

The V and J genes are TRBV23-1 and TRBJ2-5; TRBD2 matches at 7 bases. TRBV23-1 is known as an ORF, though its function is uncertain. V was clipped by 3 bases and J by 1 base; unmatched bases: 14. CDR3 length: 18 amino acids. In nucleotides, the CDR3 is TGCGCCAGCAGTCAGCCCGAAGCTAGTGGGGGGGGCCAAGAGACCCAGTACTTC. Protein: CASSQPEASGGGQETQYF.